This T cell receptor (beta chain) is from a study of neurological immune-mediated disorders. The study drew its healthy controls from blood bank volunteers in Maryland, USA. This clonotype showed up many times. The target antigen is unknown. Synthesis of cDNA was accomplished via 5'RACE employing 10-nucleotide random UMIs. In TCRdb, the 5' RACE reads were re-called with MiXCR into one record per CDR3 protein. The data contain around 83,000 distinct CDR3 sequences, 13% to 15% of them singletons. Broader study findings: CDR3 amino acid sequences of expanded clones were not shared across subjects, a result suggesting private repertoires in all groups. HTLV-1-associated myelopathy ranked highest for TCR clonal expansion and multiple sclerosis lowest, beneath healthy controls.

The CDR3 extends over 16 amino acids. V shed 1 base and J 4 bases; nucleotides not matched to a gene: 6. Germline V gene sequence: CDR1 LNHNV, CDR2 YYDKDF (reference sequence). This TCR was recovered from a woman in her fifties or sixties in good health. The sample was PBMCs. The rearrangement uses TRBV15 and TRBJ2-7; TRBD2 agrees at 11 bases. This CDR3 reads CATSRVGTSGLYEQYF. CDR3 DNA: TGTGCCACCAGCAGAGTCGGGACTAGCGGCCTATACGAGCAGTACTTC.